This T cell receptor beta chain appears in the sequencing data of a study of T cell responses to AZD1222 COVID-19 vaccine (dated by TCRdb to 2020 to 2023). Study-wide context: TCR sequencing was performed for roughly 250 trial participants, of whom about 200 were given two doses of AZD1222 and approximately 25 were given two doses of MenACWY control vaccine. Enrollment into the trials was organized by age into subgroups of 18-55, 56-69 and 70-plus years, and those subgroups contained roughly 160, 29 and 62 TCR-sequenced participants, respectively.

This sample's time point label indicates: baseline before first vaccination. What the treatment or condition label conveys for this sample: meningococcal conjugate vaccine given as trial control. Vaccinee samples were obtained from the UK trials COV001 and COV002, which included a single-blind randomized controlled phase 2/3 trial of AZD1222 (ChAdOx1 nCoV-19) in healthy adults. Trial participant PBMC samples were collected at day 0 and day 28 after the second dose for TCRbeta chain sequencing. The CDR3 covers 16 residues, taking in both the cysteine and the phenylalanine. The sequence is cut down to CDR3 DNA, 48 bases in frame from base 1. The germline V gene supplies CDR1 SGHDT and CDR2 YYEEEE. Here V drops 2 bases and J drops 0 bases, and the junction holds 3 bases not matched to any gene. The CDR3 regions of human TCRbeta chains were analyzed by immunosequencing. Processing in the source paper ran as follows. Repertoire TCRs were checked for matches against a reference library of SARS-CoV-2-specific TCRs that had been generated using the MIRA antigen-specificity platform. Breadth was defined as the fraction of unique TCRs that were SARS-CoV-2-associated, and depth was defined as the fraction of total T cells that were SARS-CoV-2-associated. Using the MIRA data, every spike-specific TCR was mapped to the spike region that the TCR reacted to and assigned to either a CD4 or a CD8 class. Log10-transformed breadth and depth values were compared by one-way ANOVA with Sidak's multiple comparisons tests. TCRdb limited this immuneACCESS table to in-frame rearrangements with V and J called. A share of clones is missing; checked studies link under half to unresolved V genes, and the rest is unexplained. That table supplies the V and J calls and clone size; D and trimming were determined from the DNA. The sample table shows about 130,000 clones, and about 88% are seen once. Of the sample, over 15% falls within the top ten clones.

As concerns this clone: Its cognate antigen has yet to be identified. Per-base qualities were not stored, and no clone one base away is much larger.

The research as a whole found: After two AZD1222 doses, spike-specific TCR breadth and depth were significantly higher than at day 0 and than in MenACWY recipients. Most participants were white British and females outnumbered males, and the authors suggested that clonal diversity may have been underestimated. The 56-69-year group was small, and its depth increase did not reach significance, likely because of low power. CD4 TCRs associated with the vaccine covered the entire spike protein, and the dominant responses were in regions 160-218 and 743-854. Reportedly, close to half of the unique spike-specific TCRs recognized epitopes lying outside the regions that are mutated in the B.1.351 and B.1.1.7 variants. Only 5 to 7 AZD1222 recipients were SARS-CoV-2 seropositive at baseline, limiting conclusions about previously exposed vaccinees. Because no day 14 peak-response samples were available, repertoires were characterized only after the peak T cell response.

The sequence was obtained from an adult in good health. Source: peripheral blood, taken on day 0 of MenACWY control vaccination. The chain is assembled from TRBV5-6 and TRBJ2-5, and 11 junctional nucleotides match TRBD1. The bases read TGTGCCAGCAGCTTAGGGGACAGGGGGTACCAAGAGACCCAGTACTTC. It translates as CASSLGDRGYQETQYF.